The T cell receptor beta chain described here comes from a study of blood T cells in healthy people across ages. Drawn from each donor were around 9.1 milliliters of peripheral blood. The authors ran a second PCR of 7 to 11 cycles using a sample-barcoded 5' primer and a J-beta primer mix. A template-switch adaptor containing 12 random nucleotides labeled each cDNA molecule. In TCRdb, the 5' RACE reads were re-called with MiXCR into one record per CDR3 protein. The sample contains around 800,000 distinct CDR3 sequences, roughly 60% of which appear only once. Germline V gene lookup returns CDR1 DFQATT and CDR2 SNEGSKA (reference sequence). The length of the CDR3 is 14 residues. Germline trimming cut 6 bases from V and 4 bases from J; bases unmatched to any gene: 11.

This TCR derives from a man aged 25-40 years in good health. Sequenced input: blood. The chain uses TRBV20-1 and TRBJ1-1, with 7 nucleotides matching TRBD1. The DNA of the CDR3 is TGCAGTGCACCTAAGACAGGGTCGGGCACTGAAGCTTTCTTT. Translation: CSAPKTGSGTEAFF.